This entry lists 13 T cell receptor beta chains sequenced from one sample in a study of OX40 agonist ivuxolimab in advanced cancers. The data were produced by immunoSEQ multiplex PCR, yet TCRdb's version contains in-frame clones alone and is incomplete. Among about 62,000 clones listed, 75% to 90% were seen once. The specimen comprised CD4+ or CD8+ T cells sorted from blood, sampled in a trial of the OX40 agonist ivuxolimab. These TCRs come from an adult with an advanced solid tumor such as melanoma, head and neck, liver or kidney cancer.

J is TRBJ1-4 and V is TRBV11-2; possible D gene TRBD1, 6 bases. V lost 1 base to trimming and J lost 3 bases, with 12 bases between them. This CDR3 contains 16 residues. Germline values: CDR1 SGHAT, CDR2 FQNNGV. The CDR3 here is CASSLVGYRANEKLFF. The CDR3 DNA follows: TGTGCCAGCAGCTTAGTCGGGTACAGGGCTAATGAAAAACTGTTTTTT.

This rearrangement joins TRBV30 to TRBJ1-3; D remains unclear. The V and J ends lost 3 bases and 0 bases respectively, with 12 bases between them. Germline CDR1 is GTSNPN and CDR2 is SVGIG (reference sequence). The CDR3 runs to 15 residues. The CDR3 reads CAWRRLVYSGNTIYF. DNA for the CDR3: TGTGCCTGGAGAAGACTCGTTTACTCTGGAAACACCATATATTTT.

This clone was observed a single time. The V and J genes are TRBV30 and TRBJ1-5; D is perhaps TRBD1 (6 bases). Germline V gene sequence: CDR1 GTSNPN, CDR2 SVGIG (reference sequence). This CDR3 is 13 amino acids long. V lost 3 bases and J lost 1, with 7 bases in between. In nucleotides, the CDR3 is TGTGCCTGGAGGGGACAAAGCAATCAGCCCCAGCATTTT. This encodes CAWRGQSNQPQHF.

The chain is built from TRBV7-8 and TRBJ1-2, with 11 bases fitting TRBD1. Losses at the gene ends were 5 bases for V and 4 bases for J; bases not matched to a gene: 3. The germline CDR1 and CDR2 sequences are SGHVS and FQNEAQ. CDR3 length: 14 residues. CDR3 bases: TGTGCCAGCAGCCCCGGACAGGGGGCCTATGGCTACACCTTC. Residues: CASSPGQGAYGYTF. The full variable domain, in which reference TRBV7-8 and TRBJ1-2 provide the parts outside the CDR3, is GAGVSQSPRYKVAKRGQDVALRCDPISGHVSLFWYQQALGQGPEFLTYFQNEAQLDKSGLPSDRFFAERPEGSVSTLKIQRTQQEDSAVYLCASSPGQGAYGYTFGSGTRLTVV.

The gene calls are TRBV19 and TRBJ2-7; maybe TRBD1 (6 bases). There are 15 residues in the CDR3. Trimming removed 3 bases at V and 2 bases at J, with 14 bases between. Germline V gene data show CDR1 as LNHDA and CDR2 as SQIVND (reference sequence). The CDR3 loop is CASSMAPRGTYEQYF. The CDR3 region has the DNA TGTGCCAGTAGTATGGCCCCCAGGGGCACCTACGAGCAGTACTTC.

V and J are TRBV7-2 and TRBJ2-5, with 10 bases that match TRBD2. There are 16 residues in the CDR3. After removal of 4 bases from V and 3 bases from J, the junction contained 8 bases not matched to a gene. Germline CDR1 and CDR2: SGHTA and FQGNSA. In DNA, the CDR3 is TGTGCCAGCAGCTCCGTAGCGGGGGGTGCGGAAGAGACCCAGTACTTC. Translated: CASSSVAGGAEETQYF.

The chain uses TRBV18 and TRBJ1-2; 10 bases agree with TRBD1. This CDR3 has 14 amino acids. V was clipped by 4 bases and J by 4 bases; unmatched bases: 3. Looked up from germline, CDR1 is KGHSH and CDR2 is LQKENI. In nucleotides, the CDR3 is TGTGCCAGCTCACAGGGACAGGGGATCTATGGCTACACCTTC. The encoded protein is CASSQGQGIYGYTF. The full variable domain, its missing parts supplied by reference TRBV18 and TRBJ1-2, is NAGVMQNPRHLVRRRGQEARLRCSPMKGHSHVYWYRQLPEEGLKFMVYLQKENIIDESGMPKERFSAEFPKEGPSILRIQQVVRGDSAAYFCASSQGQGIYGYTFGSGTRLTVV.

The rearrangement joins TRBV11-2 to TRBJ2-3; D possibly uses TRBD1 or TRBD2 (6 bases each). The V end was cut by 1 base, the J end by 1 base, with 12 bases between. In germline, CDR1 is SGHAT, CDR2 FQNNGV. The CDR3 is 16 amino acids. The CDR3 DNA reads TGTGCCAGCAGCTTAGTCGGGGGCACGGGCACAGATACGCAGTATTTT. It yields the protein CASSLVGGTGTDTQYF.

The chain combines TRBV5-6 with TRBJ1-5; D is unclear. The CDR3 consists of 15 residues. The germline V gene has CDR1 SGHDT and CDR2 YYEEEE. V was cut by 0 bases and J by 1 base, with 8 bases left in between. CDR3 residues: CASSLAVRSNQPQHF. Written as DNA, the CDR3 is TGTGCCAGCAGCTTGGCCGTGCGGAGCAATCAGCCCCAGCATTTT.

V gene TRBV10-3 combines with J gene TRBJ2-5; 7 nucleotides align to TRBD2. Germline lookup yields CDR1 ENHRY and CDR2 SYGVKD. V was clipped by 4 bases and J by 4 bases; unmatched bases: 3. This CDR3 contains 13 residues. In DNA form, the CDR3 reads TGTGCCATCAGTGGGGGGGGAGGAGAGACCCAGTACTTC. Residues: CAISGGGGETQYF.

CDR3 region: CASSHSGVRETQYF. CDR3 coding DNA: TGTGCCAGCAGTCATAGCGGGGTTAGAGAGACCCAGTACTTC. The rearrangement links TRBV6-1 to TRBJ2-5, with 8 bases aligning to TRBD2. With V trimmed by 5 bases and J by 4 bases, 6 bases remained unmatched. This CDR3 region has 14 residues. Germline V gene sequence: CDR1 MNHNS, CDR2 SASEGT.

This clone was seen once. In this CDR3 the conserved last residue, phenylalanine or tryptophan, is missing, so a read error is likely. The DNA is omitted, as the CDR3 cannot be located on it reliably, and the CDR3 follows TCRdb's listing. V is TRBV7-3 and J is TRBJ2-7; the table's D call of TRBD2 was not tested on the DNA. Ends included, the CDR3 has 11 residues. CDR1 and CDR2 (germline): SGHTA, FQGTGA. CDR3 in amino acids: CASSIGLAGIG.

The rearrangement joins TRBV5-1 to TRBJ2-2; 8 nucleotides align to TRBD2. Germline CDR1 and CDR2: SGHRS and YFSETQ. Trimming cost V 3 bases and J 5 bases; bases outside gene matches: 9. CDR3 length: 16 residues. The chain's CDR3 is CASSSPGLGGTGELFF. In nucleotides, the CDR3 is TGCGCCAGCAGCTCGCCGGGACTAGGTGGGACCGGGGAGCTGTTTTTT.